The next 25 T cell receptor beta chains were all read from a single sample in a study of blood T cell repertoires in COVID-19. Clones were sequenced by immunoSEQ multiplex PCR, and TCRdb holds only the in-frame ones, with some missing. The table has around 300,000 clones, about nine tenths seen once. Sequencing input: PBMCs or T cells enriched from blood (not recorded which). The receptors derive from a woman aged 35 to 49 who had recovered from COVID-19.

CDR3 DNA sequence: TGTGCCAGCCGAACAGCTAGCGGGGGGGAGACCCAGTACTTC. It specifies CASRTASGGETQYF. The chain carries TRBV5-8 and TRBJ2-5, with 11 bases lining up with TRBD2. The V segment lost 7 bases and the J segment 5 bases; nucleotides outside the gene matches: 7. The CDR3 has 14 residues. Germline V gene data show CDR1 as SGHTS and CDR2 as YDEGEE.

The chain employs TRBV30 and TRBJ1-5, with D maybe TRBD1 (5 bases). This CDR3 is 16 amino acids long. Trimming removed 4 bases from V and 2 bases from J, with 18 bases in between. CDR1 and CDR2 (germline): GTSNPN, SVGIG (reference sequence). As DNA, the CDR3 is TGTGCCTGGAAGCCCGGGGGTGGGGAGGGCAATCAGCCCCAGCATTTT. Translated, it gives CAWKPGGGEGNQPQHF.

This chain connects TRBV5-1 to TRBJ1-2; 11 positions match TRBD1. The CDR3 length is 14 residues. The germline V gene has CDR1 SGHRS and CDR2 YFSETQ. V shed 5 bases and J 4 bases; nucleotides not matched to a gene: 4. In nucleotides, the CDR3 is TGCGCCAGCAGTCCCGGGACAGGGGGCTATGGCTACACCTTC. Translated, it gives CASSPGTGGYGYTF.

The chain employs TRBV5-4 and TRBJ2-5, with TRBD1 matching 8 bases. This CDR3 is 12 amino acids long. The ends lost 7 bases at V and 2 bases at J; junction bases unmatched: 1. Germline V CDR1 and CDR2: SGHNT, YYREEE (reference sequence). CDR3 nucleotides: TGTGCCAGCGGGGACAGGCAAGAGACCCAGTACTTC. This encodes CASGDRQETQYF. Full variable domain (rest looked up from reference TRBV5-4 and TRBJ2-5): ETGVTQSPTHLIKTRGQQVTLRCSSQSGHNTVSWYQQALGQGPQFIFQYYREEENGRGNFPPRFSGLQFPNYSSELNVNALELDDSALYLCASGDRQETQYFGPGTRLLVL.

The chain couples TRBV7-8 to TRBJ2-1, with D tentatively TRBD2 (5 bases). The CDR3 spans 17 residues. V lost 1 base and J 7 bases, leaving 20 bases between the germline ends. Per the germline V gene, CDR1 is SGHVS and CDR2 is FQNEAQ. Here the CDR3 DNA reads TGTGCCAGCAGCTTAGTGTTGTTGGACTCCAAAGTGAATGAGCAGTTCTTC. Its translation: CASSLVLLDSKVNEQFF.

The gene calls are TRBV4-1 and TRBJ1-2; D gene unclear. This CDR3 contains 17 residues. Trimming pared 1 base from V and 4 bases from J, leaving 19 bases between. CDR1 and CDR2 (germline): MGHRA, YSYEKL. The CDR3 nucleotides are TGCGCCAGCAGCCAAGCGGGTAGAAAAATCCTAGGCTATGGCTACACCTTC. It yields the protein CASSQAGRKILGYGYTF.

The chain combines TRBV18 with TRBJ1-2; D remains ambiguous. CDR1 and CDR2 from the germline V gene are KGHSH and LQKENI. Between the trimmed V and J ends, which lost 3 bases and 5 bases, there was a span of 16 bases. This CDR3 has 15 amino acids. This CDR3 is CASSPSWEAGYGYTF. The DNA of the CDR3 is TGTGCCAGCTCACCGTCTTGGGAGGCGGGTTATGGCTACACCTTC.

V and J are TRBV7-8 and TRBJ2-7, with 9 bases that match TRBD2. J lost 6 bases, V lost 1 base, and 10 bases had no gene match. Germline V gene sequence: CDR1 SGHVS, CDR2 FQNEAQ. CDR3 length: 16 residues. For the CDR3, the DNA is TGTGCCAGCAGCTTAGGTGGCGGGAGGGGGTATAGCGAGCAGTACTTC. Protein: CASSLGGGRGYSEQYF.

V is TRBV14 and J is TRBJ1-1; no clear D gene. This CDR3 has 14 residues. In germline, CDR1 is SGHDN, CDR2 FVKESK. The V and J ends lost 1 base and 2 bases respectively, with 8 bases between them. CDR3 sequence (DNA): TGTGCCAGCAGCCAAGCCCACAGCAACACTGAAGCTTTCTTT. It translates to CASSQAHSNTEAFF.

This chain joins TRBV6-5 and TRBJ2-7; 7 bases align to TRBD1. The V gene end was trimmed by 5 bases and the J gene end by 2 bases; junction bases not matched to a gene: 6. CDR1 is MNHEY and CDR2 is SVGAGI in the germline V gene. The CDR3 sequence is 14 residues long. For the CDR3, the DNA is TGTGCCAGCAGTCTCAGACAGGGAACCTACGAGCAGTACTTC. Encoded protein: CASSLRQGTYEQYF.

The rearrangement uses TRBV5-1 and TRBJ1-4; D uncertain. The ends were cut back, 7 bases at V and 4 bases at J, with 17 bases in the middle. The germline gives CDR1 SGHRS, CDR2 YFSETQ. This CDR3 spans 15 amino acids. CDR3 DNA sequence: TGCGCCAGCGGGTTGTCGGGGATTGGTAATGAAAAACTGTTTTTT. Encoded protein: CASGLSGIGNEKLFF.

The chain employs TRBV3-1 (or the pseudogene TRBV3-2) and TRBJ2-4; 8 bases match TRBD1. The V gene's germline CDR1 is LGHDT and CDR2 YNNKEL (reference sequence). This CDR3 contains 12 residues. V lost 4 bases, J lost 13 bases, and 6 bases stayed unmatched. The CDR3 coding sequence is TGTGCCAGCAGCCCCCGGACAGGGAACCAGTACTTC. Protein product: CASSPRTGNQYF.

V and J are TRBV5-1 and TRBJ2-1, with a weak D call TRBD2 (5 bases). The CDR3 extends over 15 amino acids. CDR1 and CDR2 (germline): SGHRS, YFSETQ. V shed 6 bases and J shed 1 base, with 14 bases lying between them. CDR3 sequence: CASNQRVGSYNEQFF. In DNA, the CDR3 is TGCGCCAGCAACCAGAGGGTTGGATCCTACAATGAGCAGTTCTTC.

The rearrangement links TRBV5-4 to TRBJ1-4; 9 nucleotides align to TRBD1. The CDR3 loop spans 15 amino acids. The V and J ends lost 4 bases and 4 bases, in that order; junction bases with no gene match: 5. CDR1 is SGHNT, CDR2 YYREEE, per germline (reference sequence). Written as DNA, the CDR3 is TGTGCCAGCAGCATCACGGGACAGGGTAATGAAAAACTGTTTTTT. Protein product: CASSITGQGNEKLFF.

The sample holds a few counts of this clone. The chain employs TRBV12-3 or TRBV12-4 and TRBJ2-7; TRBD2 might be the D (5 bases). The V gene lost 2 bases and the J gene lost 6 bases, with 11 bases spanning the gap. There are 13 residues in the CDR3. This CDR3 is CASSLLVGGEQYF. The CDR3 DNA sequence: TGTGCCAGCAGTTTACTCGTCGGAGGCGAGCAGTACTTC.

This chain uses TRBV7-2 with TRBJ2-1, with 8 bases aligning to TRBD2. Per germline, CDR1 SGHTA and CDR2 FQGNSA. The junction had 6 bases not matched to a gene; V was cut back by 3 bases and J by 2 bases. The CDR3 runs to 16 residues. CDR3 nucleotides: TGTGCCAGCAGCTTCGTGGCGGGGGGAACCTACAATGAGCAGTTCTTC. It codes for CASSFVAGGTYNEQFF.

This chain uses TRBV10-3 with TRBJ1-2; 8 bases line up with TRBD1. The V segment lost 10 bases and the J segment 4 bases; nucleotides outside the gene matches: 8. The germline V gene has CDR1 ENHRY and CDR2 SYGVKD. CDR3 length: 13 residues. The CDR3 DNA follows: TGTGCCACCGGACAGGGAGGGGGCTATGGCTACACCTTC. The encoded protein is CATGQGGGYGYTF.

The chain uses TRBV27 and TRBJ2-2, with a weak D call TRBD1 (5 bases). Germline CDR1 is MNHEY and CDR2 is SMNVEV (reference sequence). The ends were cut back, 8 bases at V and 0 bases at J, with 10 bases in the middle. The CDR3 consists of 14 residues. CDR3 in amino acids: CASPLRANTGELFF. The DNA for the CDR3 is TGTGCCAGCCCTCTCAGGGCGAACACCGGGGAGCTGTTTTTT.

V and J are TRBV4-2 and TRBJ2-7; 11 positions match TRBD2. V lost 1 base, J lost 3 bases, and 2 bases stayed unmatched. CDR3 length: 15 amino acids. The germline V gene has CDR1 LGHNA and CDR2 YNFKEQ. The CDR3 spells CASSQGLAGLYEQYF. The CDR3 nucleotides are TGTGCCAGCAGCCAAGGACTAGCGGGGCTCTACGAGCAGTACTTC.

V and J are TRBV25-1 and TRBJ1-2; no reliable D call. Between the trimmed V and J ends, which lost 3 bases and 4 bases, there was a span of 12 bases. This CDR3 is built from 14 residues. Germline V gene data show CDR1 as MGHDK and CDR2 as SYGVNS. CDR3 bases: TGTGCCAGCAGTGACAGACACCCTGGCTATGGCTACACCTTC. Protein: CASSDRHPGYGYTF.

The gene calls are TRBV11-3 and TRBJ1-1, with no clear D. The length of the CDR3 is 14 residues. The V gene lost 3 bases and the J gene lost 3 bases, with 11 bases spanning the gap. Germline V gene sequence: CDR1 SGHNT, CDR2 YENEEA. The CDR3 nucleotides read TGTGCCAGCAGCTTGACGGGTGTGGACACTGAAGCTTTCTTT. It specifies CASSLTGVDTEAFF.

This chain links TRBV6-2 or TRBV6-3 with TRBJ1-1, with a possible D match to TRBD1 (5 bases). The CDR3 is made up of 14 amino acids. Germline V gives CDR1 MNHEY, CDR2 SVGEGT. V was cut by 3 bases and J by 6 bases, with 14 bases left in between. CDR3 nucleotide sequence: TGTGCCAGCAGTTATCAGGGTGGAAGCCCTGAAGCTTTCTTT. This gives the protein CASSYQGGSPEAFF.

The chain employs TRBV19 and TRBJ1-4, with D unresolved. Per the germline V gene, CDR1 is LNHDA and CDR2 is SQIVND (reference sequence). Between the trimmed V and J ends, which lost 5 bases and 0 bases, there was a span of 13 bases. The CDR3 runs to 16 residues. CDR3 loop: CASSGQALSTNEKLFF. The CDR3 DNA is TGTGCCAGTAGTGGGCAGGCCCTTTCAACTAATGAAAAACTGTTTTTT.

This clone has just one count. The chain recombines TRBV9 with TRBJ2-7; 11 bases map to TRBD1. Trimming removed 3 bases from V and 2 bases from J; junction bases left unmatched: 4. CDR1 is SGDLS, CDR2 YYNGEE, per germline. This CDR3 has 15 residues. CDR3 sequence reads: CASSAGTGGTYEQYF. The CDR3 region has the DNA TGTGCCAGCAGCGCCGGGACAGGGGGAACCTACGAGCAGTACTTC.

This sequence joins TRBV5-6 and TRBJ2-7; weak D call: TRBD1 (5 bases). Germline-derived CDR1 and CDR2 are SGHDT and YYEEEE. The CDR3 is 13 residues long. The ends were cut back, 0 bases at V and 9 bases at J, with 13 bases in the middle. The CDR3 DNA reads as TGTGCCAGCAGCTTGGGGGGCGCCCCCGCGCAGTACTTC. Its protein is CASSLGGAPAQYF.